The next 11 T cell receptor beta chains were all read from a single sample in a study of T cells after yellow fever vaccination. TCRdb passed the 5' RACE reads through MiXCR, listing each CDR3 protein once. The sample yields some 560,000 distinct CDR3 sequences, around 16% seen once. The sample here was PBMCs, taken more than 4 days after the first yellow fever vaccination. The receptor source for this set is a man between 18 and 29 years old who received the YFV17D yellow fever vaccine.

The genes are TRBV18 and TRBJ1-5, with D tentatively TRBD1 (6 bases). This CDR3 is 17 amino acids long. The V end lost 3 bases, the J end lost 2 bases, and 17 bases lay between the germline ends. The germline V gene encodes CDR1 KGHSH and CDR2 LQKENI. CDR3 sequence: CASSPLAGAGGNQPQHF. The CDR3 DNA is TGTGCCAGCTCACCCCTGGCGGGGGCCGGCGGCAATCAGCCCCAGCATTTT.

The chain couples TRBV25-1 to TRBJ2-5; D unclear. The CDR3 covers 13 residues. From germline, CDR1 is MGHDK and CDR2 SYGVNS. V shed 0 bases and J shed 2 bases, with 4 bases lying between them. The CDR3 sequence is CASSEYPQETQYF. The CDR3 bases are TGTGCCAGCAGTGAATACCCTCAAGAGACCCAGTACTTC.

V gene TRBV3-1 combines with J gene TRBJ1-6, with D tentatively TRBD1 (5 bases). The CDR3 loop spans 13 amino acids. In germline, CDR1 is LGHDT, CDR2 YNNKEL (reference sequence). V dropped 4 bases and J dropped 13 bases, with 14 bases sitting between them. The CDR3 nucleotides read TGTGCCAGCAGCCTGGGACGTTCGGGGCCCCTCCACTTT. The encoded protein is CASSLGRSGPLHF.

The rearrangement joins TRBV5-4 to TRBJ2-1; 8 bases map to TRBD2. The CDR3 loop spans 14 amino acids. J lost 7 bases, V lost 3 bases, and 6 bases had no gene match. Germline lookup yields CDR1 SGHNT and CDR2 YYREEE (reference sequence). For the CDR3, the DNA is TGTGCCAGCAGCTCGGGACTAGGCCCAAATGAGCAGTTCTTC. Its protein product is CASSSGLGPNEQFF.

The gene calls are TRBV20-1 and TRBJ1-5; possible D gene TRBD1, 5 bases. From germline, CDR1 is DFQATT and CDR2 SNEGSKA (reference sequence). The CDR3 is made up of 15 amino acids. In DNA, the CDR3 is TGCAGCTCCCAGTCCGGGGGAAGAGGCAATCAGCCCCAGCATTTT. Amino acid sequence: CSSQSGGRGNQPQHF.

This clonotype was observed a handful of times. This chain joins TRBV20-1 and TRBJ2-6; D is tentatively TRBD1 or TRBD2 (5 bases each). Trimming removed 1 base from V and 0 bases from J, with 7 bases in between. This CDR3 has 15 amino acids. CDR1 and CDR2 (germline): DFQATT, SNEGSKA (reference sequence). The CDR3 sequence is CSARGGYSGANVLTF. CDR3 DNA: TGCAGTGCTAGAGGGGGGTACTCTGGGGCCAACGTCCTGACTTTC.

This clonotype came up a few times. The rearrangement joins TRBV25-1 to TRBJ2-3; D may be TRBD2 (6 bases). The CDR3 is 12 amino acids. V lost 8 bases and J lost 2, with 8 bases in between. The germline CDR1 and CDR2 sequences are MGHDK and SYGVNS. In DNA, the CDR3 is TGTGCCAGCGGAGGGAACACAGATACGCAGTATTTT. Its translation is CASGGNTDTQYF.

The chain uses TRBV7-9 and TRBJ1-5; D uncertain. This CDR3 has 13 residues. Trimming cost V 4 bases and J 10 bases, with 14 bases left between them. CDR1 and CDR2 (germline): SEHNR, FQNEAQ (reference sequence). The CDR3 coding sequence is TGTGCCAGCAGCTCAGTCGGAGGGTTCCCCCAGCATTTT. This gives the protein CASSSVGGFPQHF.

This clonotype was counted a few times. This chain links TRBV6-6 with TRBJ2-7; D gene ambiguous. Germline values: CDR1 MNHNY, CDR2 SVGAGI (reference sequence). The CDR3 consists of 13 residues. V lost 5 bases, J lost 3 bases, and 11 bases lay in between. The CDR3 DNA follows: TGTGCCAGCAGTACCTCCAGGAACTACGAGCAGTACGTC. The encoded protein is CASSTSRNYEQYV.

V gene TRBV15 combines with J gene TRBJ1-6, with D perhaps matching TRBD1 (5 bases). Trimming cost V 0 bases and J 13 bases, with 7 bases left between them. Per germline, CDR1 LNHNV and CDR2 YYDKDF (reference sequence). The CDR3 covers 12 residues. The CDR3 here is CATSRERGPLHF. The CDR3 region has the DNA TGTGCCACCAGCAGAGAACGGGGGCCCCTCCACTTT.

The V gene is TRBV12-3 or TRBV12-4, the J gene TRBJ2-2, with D perhaps being TRBD1 or TRBD2 (5 bases each). The germline V and J ends were trimmed by 6 bases and 4 bases, with 12 bases remaining between them. The CDR3 has 14 residues. CDR3: CASRGVGSTGELFF. In DNA, the CDR3 is TGTGCCAGCAGGGGGGTGGGGAGCACCGGGGAGCTGTTTTTT.